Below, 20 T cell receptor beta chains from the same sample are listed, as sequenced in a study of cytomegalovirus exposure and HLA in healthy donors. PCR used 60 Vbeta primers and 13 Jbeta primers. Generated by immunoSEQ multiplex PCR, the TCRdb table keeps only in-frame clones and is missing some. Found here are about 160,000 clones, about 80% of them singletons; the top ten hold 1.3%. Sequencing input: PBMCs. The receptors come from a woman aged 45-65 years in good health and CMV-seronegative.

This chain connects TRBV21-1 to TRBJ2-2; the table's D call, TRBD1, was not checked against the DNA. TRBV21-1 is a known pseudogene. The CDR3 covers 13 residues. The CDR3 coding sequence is TGTGCCAGCAGCATACAGAGAACCGGGGAGCTGTTTTTT. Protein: CASSIQRTGELFF.

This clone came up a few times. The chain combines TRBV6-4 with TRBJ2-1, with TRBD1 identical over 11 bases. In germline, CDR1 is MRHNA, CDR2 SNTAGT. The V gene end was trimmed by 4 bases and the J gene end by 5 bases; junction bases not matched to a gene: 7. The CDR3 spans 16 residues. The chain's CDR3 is CASSVLPGQGDNEQFF. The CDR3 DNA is TGTGCCAGCAGTGTTCTCCCGGGACAGGGGGACAATGAGCAGTTCTTC.

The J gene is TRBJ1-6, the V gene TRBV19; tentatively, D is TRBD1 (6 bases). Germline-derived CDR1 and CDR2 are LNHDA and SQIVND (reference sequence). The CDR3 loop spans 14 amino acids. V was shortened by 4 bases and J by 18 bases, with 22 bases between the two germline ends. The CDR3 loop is CASSSVRGRTSSHF. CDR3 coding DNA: TGTGCCAGTAGTAGCGTCAGGGGACGCACCTCTAGCCACTTT.

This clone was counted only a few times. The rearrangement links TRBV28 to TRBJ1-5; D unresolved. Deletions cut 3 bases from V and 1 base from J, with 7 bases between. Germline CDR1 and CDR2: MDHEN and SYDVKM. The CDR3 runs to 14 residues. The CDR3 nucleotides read TGTGCCAGCAGTTTTATACAGAGCAATCAGCCCCAGCATTTT. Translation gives CASSFIQSNQPQHF.

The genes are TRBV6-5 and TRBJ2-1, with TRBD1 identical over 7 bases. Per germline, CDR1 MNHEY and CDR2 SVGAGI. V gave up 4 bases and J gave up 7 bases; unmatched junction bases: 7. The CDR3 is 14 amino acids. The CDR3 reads CASSSYRGANEQFF. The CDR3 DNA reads TGTGCCAGCAGTTCGTACAGGGGAGCAAATGAGCAGTTCTTC.

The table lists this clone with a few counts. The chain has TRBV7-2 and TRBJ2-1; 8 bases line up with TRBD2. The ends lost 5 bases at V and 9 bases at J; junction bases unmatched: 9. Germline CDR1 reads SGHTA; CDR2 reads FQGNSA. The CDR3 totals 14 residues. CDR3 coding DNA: TGTGCCAGCAGCGCAGGACTAGCTCGGAGTGAGCAGTTCTTC. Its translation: CASSAGLARSEQFF.

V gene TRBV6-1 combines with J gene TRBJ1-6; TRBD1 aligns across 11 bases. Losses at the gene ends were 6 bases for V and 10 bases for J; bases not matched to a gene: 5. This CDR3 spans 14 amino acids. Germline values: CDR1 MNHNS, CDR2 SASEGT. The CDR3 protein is CASRGQGAGSPLHF. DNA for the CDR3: TGTGCCAGCAGAGGACAGGGGGCGGGATCACCCCTCCACTTT.

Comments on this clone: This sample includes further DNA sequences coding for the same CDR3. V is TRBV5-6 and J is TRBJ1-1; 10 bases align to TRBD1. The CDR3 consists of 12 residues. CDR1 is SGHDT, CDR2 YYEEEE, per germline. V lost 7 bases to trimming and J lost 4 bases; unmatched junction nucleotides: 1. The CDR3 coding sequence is TGTGCCAGCCGGACAGGGGGCACTGAAGCTTTCTTT. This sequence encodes CASRTGGTEAFF.

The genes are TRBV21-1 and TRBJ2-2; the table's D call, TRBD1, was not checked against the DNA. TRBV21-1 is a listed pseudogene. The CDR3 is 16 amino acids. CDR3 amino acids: CASSKRRGRGTGELFF. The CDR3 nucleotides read TGTGCCAGCAGCAAAAGGAGGGGGCGAGGCACCGGGGAGCTGTTTTTT.

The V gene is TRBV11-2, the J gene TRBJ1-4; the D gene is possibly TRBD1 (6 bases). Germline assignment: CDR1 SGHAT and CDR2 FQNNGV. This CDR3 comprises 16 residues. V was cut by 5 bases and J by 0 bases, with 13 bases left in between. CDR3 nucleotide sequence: TGTGCCAGCAGCCCCGGACAGTCAGCAACTAATGAAAAACTGTTTTTT. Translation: CASSPGQSATNEKLFF.

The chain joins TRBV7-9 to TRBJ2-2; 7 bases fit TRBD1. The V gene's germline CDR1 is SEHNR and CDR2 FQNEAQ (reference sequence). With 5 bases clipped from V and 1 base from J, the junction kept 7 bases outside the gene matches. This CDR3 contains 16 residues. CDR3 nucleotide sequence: TGTGCCAGCAGCCCAACAGGGGCCAGGAACACCGGGGAGCTGTTTTTT. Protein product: CASSPTGARNTGELFF.

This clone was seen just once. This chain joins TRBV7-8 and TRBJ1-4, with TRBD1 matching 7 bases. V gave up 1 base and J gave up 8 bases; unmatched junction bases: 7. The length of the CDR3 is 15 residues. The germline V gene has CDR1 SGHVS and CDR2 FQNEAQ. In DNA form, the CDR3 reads TGTGCCAGCAGCTTAGGGCAGGGGGGTTCGGAAAAACTGTTTTTT. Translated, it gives CASSLGQGGSEKLFF.

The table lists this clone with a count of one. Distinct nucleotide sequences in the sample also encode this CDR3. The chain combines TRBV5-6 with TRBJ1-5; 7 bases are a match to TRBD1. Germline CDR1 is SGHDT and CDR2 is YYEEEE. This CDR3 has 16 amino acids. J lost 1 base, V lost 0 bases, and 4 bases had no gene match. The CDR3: CASSLDRGQSNQPQHF. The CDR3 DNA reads TGTGCCAGCAGCTTGGACAGGGGCCAAAGCAATCAGCCCCAGCATTTT.

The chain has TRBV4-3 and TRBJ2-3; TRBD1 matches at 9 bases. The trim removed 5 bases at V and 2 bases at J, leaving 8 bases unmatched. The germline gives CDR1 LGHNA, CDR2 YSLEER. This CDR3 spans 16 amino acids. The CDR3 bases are TGCGCCAGCAGCGACCGGGACAGGGTATCCACAGATACGCAGTATTTT. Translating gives CASSDRDRVSTDTQYF.

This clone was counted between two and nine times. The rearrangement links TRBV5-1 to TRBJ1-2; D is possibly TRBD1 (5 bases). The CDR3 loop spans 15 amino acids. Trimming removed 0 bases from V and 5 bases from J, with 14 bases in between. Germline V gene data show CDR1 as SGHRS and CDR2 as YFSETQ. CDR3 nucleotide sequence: TGCGCCAGCAGCTTGGAGTTAACAGGCCCTTATGGCTACACCTTC. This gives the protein CASSLELTGPYGYTF. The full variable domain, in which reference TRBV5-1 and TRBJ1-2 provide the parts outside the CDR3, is KAGVTQTPRYLIKTRGQQVTLSCSPISGHRSVSWYQQTPGQGLQFLFEYFSETQRNKGNFPGRFSGRQFSNSRSEMNVSTLELGDSALYLCASSLELTGPYGYTFGSGTRLTVV.

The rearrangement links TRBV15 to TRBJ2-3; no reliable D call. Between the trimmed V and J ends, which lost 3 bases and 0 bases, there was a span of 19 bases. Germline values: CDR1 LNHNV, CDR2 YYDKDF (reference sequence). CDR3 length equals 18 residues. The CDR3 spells CATSRAKYRQTSTDTQYF. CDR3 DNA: TGTGCCACCAGCAGGGCGAAATATAGGCAGACTAGCACAGATACGCAGTATTTT.

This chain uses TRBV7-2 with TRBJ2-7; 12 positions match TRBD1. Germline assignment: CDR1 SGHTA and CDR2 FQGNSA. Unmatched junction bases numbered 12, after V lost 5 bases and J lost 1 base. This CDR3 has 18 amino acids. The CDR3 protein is CASSPVSGTGGFSYEQYF. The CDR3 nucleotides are TGTGCCAGCAGCCCCGTGTCCGGGACAGGGGGCTTTTCCTACGAGCAGTACTTC.

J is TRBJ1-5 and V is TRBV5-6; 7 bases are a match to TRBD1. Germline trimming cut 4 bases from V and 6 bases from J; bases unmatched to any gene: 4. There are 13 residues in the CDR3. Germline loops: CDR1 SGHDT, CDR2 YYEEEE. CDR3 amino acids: CASSARQGQPQHF. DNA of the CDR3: TGTGCCAGCAGCGCTAGACAGGGTCAGCCCCAGCATTTT.

The CDR3 loop is CASSLPGDSTEAFF. CDR3 DNA sequence: TGTGCCAGCAGCTTACCAGGGGATTCCACTGAAGCTTTCTTT. This chain connects TRBV7-8 to TRBJ1-1, with a tentative D call TRBD1 (6 bases). With 2 bases removed from V and 4 bases from J, the gap between germline ends came to 11 bases. The germline V gene has CDR1 SGHVS and CDR2 FQNEAQ. The CDR3 runs 14 residues.

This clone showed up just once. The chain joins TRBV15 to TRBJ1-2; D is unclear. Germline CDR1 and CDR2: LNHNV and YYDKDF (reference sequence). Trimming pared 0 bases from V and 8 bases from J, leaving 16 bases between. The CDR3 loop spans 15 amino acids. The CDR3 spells CATSRDRIGVGGYTF. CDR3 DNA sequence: TGTGCCACCAGCAGAGATCGAATCGGGGTTGGAGGCTACACCTTC. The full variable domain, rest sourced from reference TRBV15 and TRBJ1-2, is DAMVIQNPRYQVTQFGKPVTLSCSQTLNHNVMYWYQQKSSQAPKLLFHYYDKDFNNEADTPDNFQSRRPNTSFCFLDIRSPGLGDTAMYLCATSRDRIGVGGYTFGSGTRLTVV.